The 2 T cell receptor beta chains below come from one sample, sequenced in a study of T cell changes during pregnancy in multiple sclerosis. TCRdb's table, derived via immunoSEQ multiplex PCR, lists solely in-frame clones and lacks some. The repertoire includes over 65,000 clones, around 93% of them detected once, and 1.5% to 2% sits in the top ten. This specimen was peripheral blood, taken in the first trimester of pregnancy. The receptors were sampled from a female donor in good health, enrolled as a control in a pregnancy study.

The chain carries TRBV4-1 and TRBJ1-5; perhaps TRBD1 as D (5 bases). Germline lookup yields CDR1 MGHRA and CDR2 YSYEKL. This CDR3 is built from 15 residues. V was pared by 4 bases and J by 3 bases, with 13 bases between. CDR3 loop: CASSRSTGHNQPQHF. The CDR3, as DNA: TGCGCCAGCAGCCGGAGTACAGGCCACAATCAGCCCCAGCATTTT.

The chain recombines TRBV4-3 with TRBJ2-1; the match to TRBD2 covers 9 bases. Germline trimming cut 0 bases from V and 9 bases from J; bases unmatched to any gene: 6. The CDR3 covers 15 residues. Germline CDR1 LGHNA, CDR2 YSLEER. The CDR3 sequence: CASSQEGGGAGEQFF. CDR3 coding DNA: TGCGCCAGCAGCCAAGAGGGCGGGGGGGCCGGTGAGCAGTTCTTC.